The 21 T cell receptor beta chains below were found in one sample sequenced in a study of blood T cell repertoires in COVID-19 (dated by TCRdb to 2019 to 2021). The protocol used for the library was the immunoSEQ multiplex PCR assay. Entries here come from immuneACCESS through TCRdb and include only in-frame sequences with V and J called. Some clones fail to appear in such tables; in the studies checked, an unresolved V gene covers under half of the shortfall, and the cause of the remainder is unknown. Counted in this sample were around 72,000 clones; 75% to 90% of them appeared once. The ten largest clones represent about 20% of the sample. Sample: peripheral blood. Source of these receptors: an elderly woman with acute or convalescent COVID-19.

The CDR3 nucleotides are TGTGCCAGCAGCACGAGCGGGAGGCGCAATGAGCAGTTCTTC. Its protein product is CASSTSGRRNEQFF. V usage is TRBV9 and J usage is TRBJ2-1, with 9 bases lining up with TRBD2. This CDR3 is 14 amino acids long. V lost 4 bases and J lost 6; bases outside the gene matches: 5. Looked up from germline, CDR1 is SGDLS and CDR2 is YYNGEE.

The genes are TRBV5-1 and TRBJ2-7; 7 nucleotides line up with TRBD1. This CDR3 region has 16 residues. The V and J ends lost 0 bases and 1 base, in that order; junction bases with no gene match: 7. Germline V gene sequence: CDR1 SGHRS, CDR2 YFSETQ. Written as DNA, the CDR3 is TGCGCCAGCAGCTTGGACGCCGGGACAGTATCCTACGAGCAGTACTTC. This translates into CASSLDAGTVSYEQYF.

This chain connects TRBV18 to TRBJ1-1, with TRBD1 as a possible D gene (6 bases). V was shortened by 6 bases and J by 0 bases, with 11 bases between the two germline ends. The CDR3 spans 14 residues. Germline V lookup: CDR1 KGHSH, CDR2 LQKENI. The CDR3 reads CASSVQGLNTEAFF. CDR3 sequence (DNA): TGTGCCAGCTCCGTACAGGGATTGAACACTGAAGCTTTCTTT. Combining the CDR3 with reference TRBV18 and TRBJ1-1 gives the whole variable domain NAGVMQNPRHLVRRRGQEARLRCSPMKGHSHVYWYRQLPEEGLKFMVYLQKENIIDESGMPKERFSAEFPKEGPSILRIQQVVRGDSAAYFCASSVQGLNTEAFFGQGTRLTVV.

The V gene is TRBV7-6, the J gene TRBJ2-7; 8 positions agree with TRBD2. This CDR3 spans 17 amino acids. J gave up 2 bases and V 1 base, and 10 bases lay outside the gene matches. CDR1 SGHVS and CDR2 FNYEAQ come from the germline V gene. The CDR3 is CASSLGSHGLAPYEQYF. In nucleotides, the CDR3 is TGTGCCAGCAGCTTAGGGTCTCATGGACTAGCACCCTACGAGCAGTACTTC.

The V call is TRBV24-1, the J call TRBJ1-2; 10 bases agree with TRBD1. With 5 bases clipped from V and 3 bases from J, the junction kept 5 bases outside the gene matches. Per germline, CDR1 KGHDR and CDR2 SFDVKD. The length of the CDR3 is 15 residues. For the CDR3, the DNA is TGTGCCACCAGTGCCGCGGACAGGGGGGACTATGGCTACACCTTC. Its translation: CATSAADRGDYGYTF.

The chain combines TRBV6-4 with TRBJ2-2; the match to TRBD2 covers 13 bases. Germline CDR1 reads MRHNA; CDR2 reads SNTAGT. CDR3 length equals 17 residues. After removal of 3 bases from V and 0 bases from J, the junction contained 1 base not matched to a gene. CDR3 amino acids: CASSETSGGANTGELFF. The DNA for the CDR3 is TGTGCCAGCAGTGAAACTAGCGGGGGGGCGAACACCGGGGAGCTGTTTTTT.

The gene calls are TRBV6-2 or TRBV6-3 and TRBJ1-2; D is unresolved. Trimming shortened V by 5 bases and J by 9 bases, and 10 bases separated the two germline ends. Germline V lookup: CDR1 MNHEY, CDR2 SVGEGT. This CDR3 region has 11 residues. CDR3 residues: CASSTVGSYTF. Written as DNA, the CDR3 is TGTGCCAGCAGTACAGTTGGTAGCTACACCTTC.

J is TRBJ2-1 and V is TRBV25-1; 9 positions match TRBD2. The CDR3 is 18 amino acids. Germline-derived CDR1 and CDR2 are MGHDK and SYGVNS. Trimming at V came to 4 bases and at J to 5 bases, leaving 15 bases not matched to a gene. Here the CDR3 reads CASSGWGPGLAMHNEQFF. In nucleotides, the CDR3 is TGTGCCAGCAGTGGATGGGGACCGGGACTAGCCATGCACAATGAGCAGTTCTTC.

V and J are TRBV5-1 and TRBJ1-1; 9 bases map to TRBD1. J was trimmed by 6 bases and V by 4 bases; bases with no gene match: 7. From germline, CDR1 is SGHRS and CDR2 YFSETQ. The CDR3 runs 14 residues. The CDR3 nucleotides are TGCGCCAGCAGCCCGGGACAGGGATCCGCTGAAGCTTTCTTT. Its protein product is CASSPGQGSAEAFF.

This sequence joins TRBV19 and TRBJ2-1, with D possibly TRBD1 on 5 matching bases. The CDR3 length is 16 residues. CDR1 and CDR2 from the germline V gene are LNHDA and SQIVND (reference sequence). Trimming cost V 5 bases and J 5 bases, with 19 bases left between them. The CDR3 loop reads CASSPVGRYLNNEQFF. The DNA of the CDR3 is TGTGCCAGTAGTCCCGTGGGGCGGTACCTGAACAATGAGCAGTTCTTC.

This CDR3 reads CASSNRDISTDTQYF. Here the CDR3 DNA reads TGCGCCAGCAGCAACCGGGACATTAGCACAGATACGCAGTATTTT. The genes are TRBV5-1 and TRBJ2-3, with D possibly being TRBD1 (6 bases). V gave up 4 bases and J gave up 0 bases, with 12 bases separating them. CDR1 and CDR2 from the germline V gene are SGHRS and YFSETQ. The CDR3 spans 15 residues.

J is TRBJ1-2 and V is TRBV7-3; D gene uncertain. V shed 8 bases and J shed 4 bases, with 14 bases lying between them. The CDR3 has 13 residues. CDR1 and CDR2 (germline): SGHTA, FQGTGA. CDR3 nucleotides: TGTGCCAGCGGTTCGGGGTTAGGCTATGGCTACACCTTC. Amino acid sequence: CASGSGLGYGYTF.

The chain employs TRBV11-2 and TRBJ2-3, with D unresolved. This CDR3 comprises 13 residues. Germline lookup yields CDR1 SGHAT and CDR2 FQNNGV. Trimming took off 1 base at V and 6 bases at J, with 8 bases between the two ends. The CDR3 reads CASSLAPPDTQYF. CDR3 DNA sequence: TGTGCCAGCAGCTTAGCTCCCCCGGATACGCAGTATTTT.

V and J are TRBV11-2 and TRBJ1-4, with no clear D. Germline V gene lookup returns CDR1 SGHAT and CDR2 FQNNGV. CDR3 size: 16 residues. V was trimmed by 5 bases and J by 7 bases, leaving 20 bases between them. In DNA, the CDR3 is TGTGCCAGCAGCCCAGGCGCCGGGATTCATAGTGAAAAACTGTTTTTT. Its translation: CASSPGAGIHSEKLFF.

J is TRBJ2-1 and V is TRBV3-1 (or the pseudogene TRBV3-2), with a weak D call TRBD2 (5 bases). Germline loops: CDR1 LGHDT, CDR2 YNNKEL (reference sequence). This CDR3 contains 12 residues. With 1 base removed from V and 12 bases from J, the gap between germline ends came to 10 bases. The CDR3 region has the DNA TGTGCCAGCAGCCAAGGGTCCGCGGGGCAGTTCTTC. Its protein product is CASSQGSAGQFF.

The V call is TRBV11-2, the J call TRBJ2-3; 8 bases are shared with TRBD2. The CDR3 has 17 amino acids. V trimming: 0 bases; J trimming: 6 bases; junction bases outside the gene matches: 11. CDR1 is SGHAT and CDR2 is FQNNGV in the germline V gene. This CDR3 is CASSLEVQRGRKDTQYF. The CDR3, as DNA: TGTGCCAGCAGCTTAGAAGTTCAGCGGGGGAGGAAGGATACGCAGTATTTT.

This rearrangement joins TRBV27 to TRBJ1-5; 7 bases match TRBD1. The germline CDR1 and CDR2 sequences are MNHEY and SMNVEV (reference sequence). The CDR3 totals 14 residues. The junction had 6 bases not matched to a gene; V was cut back by 5 bases and J by 5 bases. CDR3 in amino acids: CASSQGGMDQPQHF. The CDR3 nucleotides read TGTGCCAGCAGTCAGGGGGGAATGGATCAGCCCCAGCATTTT.

There are a few counts of this clone. This rearrangement joins TRBV29-1 to TRBJ1-1, with TRBD1 identical over 11 bases. J lost 4 bases, V lost 7 bases, and 5 bases had no gene match. The CDR3 has 13 amino acids. Germline assignment: CDR1 SQVTM and CDR2 ANQGSEA. CDR3 DNA sequence: TGCAGCGGGACAGGGGGCCGGGTCACTGAAGCTTTCTTT. Translated, it gives CSGTGGRVTEAFF.

The chain is built from TRBV3-1 (or the pseudogene TRBV3-2) and TRBJ1-2; tentative D call: TRBD1 (6 bases). The CDR3 totals 15 residues. Per germline, CDR1 LGHDT and CDR2 YNNKEL (reference sequence). The ends were cut back, 2 bases at V and 2 bases at J, with 12 bases in the middle. The CDR3 DNA sequence: TGTGCCAGCAGCCAACATGACAGGATAAACTATGGCTACACCTTC. Its translation: CASSQHDRINYGYTF.

V usage is TRBV19 and J usage is TRBJ1-5; 7 positions agree with TRBD1. The CDR3 loop spans 14 amino acids. The V segment lost 5 bases and the J segment 6 bases; nucleotides outside the gene matches: 7. CDR1 and CDR2 from the germline V gene are LNHDA and SQIVND (reference sequence). The CDR3 coding sequence is TGTGCCAGTAGTGAGGGACAGACTTTTCAGCCCCAGCATTTT. It is translated as CASSEGQTFQPQHF.

This chain connects TRBV19 to TRBJ1-4, with 7 nucleotides matching TRBD1. Germline V lookup: CDR1 LNHDA, CDR2 SQIVND (reference sequence). After removal of 4 bases from V and 5 bases from J, the junction contained 7 bases not matched to a gene. The CDR3 extends over 15 amino acids. The CDR3 bases are TGTGCCAGTAGTACACAGGGGCGCCGGAATGAAAAACTGTTTTTT. Translating it yields CASSTQGRRNEKLFF.